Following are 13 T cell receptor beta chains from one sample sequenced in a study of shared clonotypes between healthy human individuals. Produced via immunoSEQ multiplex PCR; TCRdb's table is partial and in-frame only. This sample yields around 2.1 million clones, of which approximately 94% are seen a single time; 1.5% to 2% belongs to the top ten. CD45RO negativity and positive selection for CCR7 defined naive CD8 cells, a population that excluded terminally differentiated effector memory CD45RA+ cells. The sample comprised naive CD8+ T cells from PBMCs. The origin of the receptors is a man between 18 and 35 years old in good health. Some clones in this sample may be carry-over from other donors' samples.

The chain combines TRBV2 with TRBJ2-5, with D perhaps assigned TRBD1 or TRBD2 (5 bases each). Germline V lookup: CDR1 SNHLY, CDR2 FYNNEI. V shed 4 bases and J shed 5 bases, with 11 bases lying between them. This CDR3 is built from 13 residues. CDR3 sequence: CASSVGVGETQYF. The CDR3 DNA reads TGTGCCAGCAGTGTGGGGGTAGGCGAGACCCAGTACTTC. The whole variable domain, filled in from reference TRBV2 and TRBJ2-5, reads EPEVTQTPSHQVTQMGQEVILRCVPISNHLYFYWYRQILGQKVEFLVSFYNNEISEKSEIFDDQFSVERPDGSNFTLKIRSTKLEDSAMYFCASSVGVGETQYFGPGTRLLVL.

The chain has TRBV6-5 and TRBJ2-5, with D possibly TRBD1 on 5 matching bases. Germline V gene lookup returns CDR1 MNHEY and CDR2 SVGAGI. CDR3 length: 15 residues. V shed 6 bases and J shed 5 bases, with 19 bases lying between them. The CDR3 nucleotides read TGTGCCAGCAGGGATATAAGGGGATCCAGGGAGACCCAGTACTTC. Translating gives CASRDIRGSRETQYF.

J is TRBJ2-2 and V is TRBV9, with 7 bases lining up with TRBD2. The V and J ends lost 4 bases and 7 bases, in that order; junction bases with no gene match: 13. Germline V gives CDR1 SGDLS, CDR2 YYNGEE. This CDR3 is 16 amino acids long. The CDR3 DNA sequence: TGTGCCAGCAGCCCCTTGGCGGGAGCGACGATCGGGGAGCTGTTTTTT. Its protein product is CASSPLAGATIGELFF.

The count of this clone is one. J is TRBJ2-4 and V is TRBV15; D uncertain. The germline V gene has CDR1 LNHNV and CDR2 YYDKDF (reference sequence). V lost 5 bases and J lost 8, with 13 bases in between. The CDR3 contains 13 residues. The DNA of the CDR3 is TGTGCCACCAGCTACACGACACCGGACATTCAGTACTTC. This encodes CATSYTTPDIQYF.

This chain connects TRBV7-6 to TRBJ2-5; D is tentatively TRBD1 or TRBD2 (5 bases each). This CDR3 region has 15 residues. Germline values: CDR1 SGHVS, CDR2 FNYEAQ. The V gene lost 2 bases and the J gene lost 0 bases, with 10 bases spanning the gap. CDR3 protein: CASSLRGEYQETQYF. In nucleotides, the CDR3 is TGTGCCAGCAGCTTACGAGGGGAATACCAAGAGACCCAGTACTTC.

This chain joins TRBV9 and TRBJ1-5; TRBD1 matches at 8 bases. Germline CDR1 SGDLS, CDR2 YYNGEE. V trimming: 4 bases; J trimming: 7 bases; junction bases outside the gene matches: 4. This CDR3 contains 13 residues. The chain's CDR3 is CASSPQGDQPQHF. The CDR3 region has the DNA TGTGCCAGCAGCCCACAGGGGGACCAGCCCCAGCATTTT.

The CDR3 sequence is CASSSRQGTTGELFF. The CDR3 bases are TGTGCCAGCAGCTCCCGACAGGGGACCACCGGGGAGCTGTTTTTT. The chain couples TRBV7-3 to TRBJ2-2, with TRBD1 matching over 8 bases. After removal of 4 bases from V and 4 bases from J, the junction contained 5 bases not matched to a gene. This CDR3 has 15 residues. CDR1 and CDR2 (germline): SGHTA, FQGTGA.

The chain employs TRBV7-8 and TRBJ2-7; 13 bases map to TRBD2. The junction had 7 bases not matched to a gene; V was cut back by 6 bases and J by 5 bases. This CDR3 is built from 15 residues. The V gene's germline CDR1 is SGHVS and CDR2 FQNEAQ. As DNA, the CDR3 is TGTGCCAGCAGTGACGGGACTAGCGGGGCCAACGAGCAGTACTTC. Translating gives CASSDGTSGANEQYF.

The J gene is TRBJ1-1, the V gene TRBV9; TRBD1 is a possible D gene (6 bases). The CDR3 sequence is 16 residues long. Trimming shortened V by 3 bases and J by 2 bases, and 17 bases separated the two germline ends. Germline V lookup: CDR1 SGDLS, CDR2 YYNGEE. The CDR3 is CASSDLAGGPNTEAFF. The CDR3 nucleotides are TGTGCCAGCAGCGACCTGGCGGGGGGCCCTAACACTGAAGCTTTCTTT.

The CDR3: CASSFEVNQPQHF. The CDR3 region has the DNA TGTGCCAGCAGCTTCGAGGTAAATCAGCCCCAGCATTTT. The rearrangement links TRBV7-9 to TRBJ1-5; D call uncertain. Trimming cost V 3 bases and J 4 bases, with 7 bases left between them. This CDR3 contains 13 residues. The germline V gene has CDR1 SEHNR and CDR2 FQNEAQ (reference sequence). Filled out from reference TRBV7-9 and TRBJ1-5, the complete variable domain reads DTGVSQNPRHKITKRGQNVTFRCDPISEHNRLYWYRQTLGQGPEFLTYFQNEAQLEKSRLLSDRFSAERPKGSFSTLEIQRTEQGDSAMYLCASSFEVNQPQHFGDGTRLSIL.

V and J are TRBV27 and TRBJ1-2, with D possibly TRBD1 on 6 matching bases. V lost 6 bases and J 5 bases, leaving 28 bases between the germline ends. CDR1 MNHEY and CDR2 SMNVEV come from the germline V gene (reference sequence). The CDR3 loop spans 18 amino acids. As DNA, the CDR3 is TGTGCCAGCAGCCCTCAACACCGGACAGCAGTCTTGCCTTATGGCTACACCTTC. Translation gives CASSPQHRTAVLPYGYTF.

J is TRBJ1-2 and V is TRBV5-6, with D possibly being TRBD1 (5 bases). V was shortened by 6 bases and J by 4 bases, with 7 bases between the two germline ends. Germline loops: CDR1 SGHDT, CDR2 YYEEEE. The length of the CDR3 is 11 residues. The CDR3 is CASTGGYGYTF. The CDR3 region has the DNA TGTGCCAGCACGGGGGGCTATGGCTACACCTTC.

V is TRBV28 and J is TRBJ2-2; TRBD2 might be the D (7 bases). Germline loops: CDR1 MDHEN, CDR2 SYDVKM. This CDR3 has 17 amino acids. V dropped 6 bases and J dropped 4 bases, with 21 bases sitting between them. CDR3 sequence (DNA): TGTGCCAGCAGCTCTTTTCGGGGGGCCTCTATCACCGGGGAGCTGTTTTTT. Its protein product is CASSSFRGASITGELFF.